This section outlines one TCR beta chain sequence together with its context. This specimen belongs to a study of blood T cell repertoires in COVID-19. Study at large: The origin of the acute and convalescent COVID-19 samples was the United States, Italy and Spain. Sources were T cells, B-cell-depleted T cells, or PBMCs; the material itself was cDNA or gDNA.

The CDR3 length is 13 residues. The J segment lost 9 bases and the V segment lost 10 bases, leaving 12 bases of the junction unmatched. The germline V gene has CDR1 MNHEY and CDR2 SMNVEV (reference sequence). Authors' methods: Amplification with reference gene primers provided the estimates of nucleated cell counts. Assay used: immunoSEQ multiplex PCR; TCRdb lists only in-frame clones, some missing. V, J and clone size are taken as reported in that table, and D and trimming were inferred from the DNA itself. The repertoire holds roughly 75,000 clones, with less than 85% as singletons. The TCR sequence derives from a human donor with acute or convalescent COVID-19. The donor label of this sample is uncertain. The chain has TRBV27 and TRBJ2-1; 7 bases are a match to TRBD1. The sequencing input was peripheral blood. CDR3 DNA sequence: TGTGCCACCAGACAGGGCCCTTCGACTGAGCAGTTCTTC. Protein product: CATRQGPSTEQFF.